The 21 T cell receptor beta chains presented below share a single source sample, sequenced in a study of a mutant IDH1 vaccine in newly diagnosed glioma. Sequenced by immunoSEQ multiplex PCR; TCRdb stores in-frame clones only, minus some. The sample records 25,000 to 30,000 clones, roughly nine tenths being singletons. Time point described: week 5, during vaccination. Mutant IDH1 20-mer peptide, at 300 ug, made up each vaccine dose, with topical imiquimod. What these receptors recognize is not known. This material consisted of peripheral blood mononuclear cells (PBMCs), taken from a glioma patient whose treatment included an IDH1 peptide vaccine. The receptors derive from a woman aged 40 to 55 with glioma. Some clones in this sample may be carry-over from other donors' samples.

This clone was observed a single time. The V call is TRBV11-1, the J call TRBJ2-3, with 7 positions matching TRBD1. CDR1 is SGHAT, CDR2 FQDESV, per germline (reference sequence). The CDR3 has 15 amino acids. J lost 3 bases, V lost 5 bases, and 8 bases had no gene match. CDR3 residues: CASSRDSRGTDTQYF. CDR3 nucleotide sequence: TGTGCCAGCAGCAGGGACAGCCGTGGTACAGATACGCAGTATTTT.

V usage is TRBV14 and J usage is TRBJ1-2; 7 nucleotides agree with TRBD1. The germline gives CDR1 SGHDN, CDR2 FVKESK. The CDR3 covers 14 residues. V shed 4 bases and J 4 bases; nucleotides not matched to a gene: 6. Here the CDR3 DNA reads TGTGCCAGCAGCCGGGCAGGGGGGTTCTATGGCTACACCTTC. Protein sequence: CASSRAGGFYGYTF.

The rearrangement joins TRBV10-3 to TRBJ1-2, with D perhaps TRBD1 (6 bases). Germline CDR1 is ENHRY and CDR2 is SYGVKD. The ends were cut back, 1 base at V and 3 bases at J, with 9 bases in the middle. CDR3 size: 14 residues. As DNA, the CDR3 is TGTGCCATCAGTGAGTTGGGGGGCGACTATGGCTACACCTTC. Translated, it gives CAISELGGDYGYTF.

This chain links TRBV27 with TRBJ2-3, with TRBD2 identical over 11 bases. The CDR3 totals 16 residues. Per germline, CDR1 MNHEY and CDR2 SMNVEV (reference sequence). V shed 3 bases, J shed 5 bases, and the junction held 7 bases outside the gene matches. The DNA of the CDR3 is TGTGCCAGCAGTTTGGTACTAGCGGGAGCAGGAGATACGCAGTATTTT. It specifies CASSLVLAGAGDTQYF.

The CDR3 DNA reads as TGCGCCAGCAGCCAAGTTGGGGACGGCTCACCCCTCCACTTT. Translated: CASSQVGDGSPLHF. The gene calls are TRBV4-3 and TRBJ1-6; D is perhaps TRBD1 (5 bases). The germline V gene encodes CDR1 LGHNA and CDR2 YSLEER. With 1 base removed from V and 10 bases from J, the gap between germline ends came to 11 bases. This CDR3 is built from 14 residues.

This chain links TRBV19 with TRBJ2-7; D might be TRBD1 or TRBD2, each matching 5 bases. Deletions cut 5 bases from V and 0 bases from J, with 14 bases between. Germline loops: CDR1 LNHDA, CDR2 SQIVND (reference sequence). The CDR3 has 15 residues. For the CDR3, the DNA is TGTGCCAGTAGTCCCACGGGACCCCGCTCCTACGAGCAGTACTTC. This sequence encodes CASSPTGPRSYEQYF.

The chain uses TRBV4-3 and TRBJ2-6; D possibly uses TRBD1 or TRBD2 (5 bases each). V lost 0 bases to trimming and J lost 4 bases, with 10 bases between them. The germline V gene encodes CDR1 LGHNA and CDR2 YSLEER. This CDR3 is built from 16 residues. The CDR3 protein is CASSQDAGTGANVLTF. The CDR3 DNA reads TGCGCCAGCAGCCAAGACGCAGGGACCGGGGCCAACGTCCTGACTTTC.

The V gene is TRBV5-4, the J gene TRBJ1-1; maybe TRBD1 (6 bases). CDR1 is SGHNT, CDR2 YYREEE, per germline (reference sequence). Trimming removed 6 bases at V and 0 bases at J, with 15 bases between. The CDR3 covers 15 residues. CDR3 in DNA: TGTGCCAGCACCCAGGGGCCGACCCTGAACACTGAAGCTTTCTTT. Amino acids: CASTQGPTLNTEAFF.

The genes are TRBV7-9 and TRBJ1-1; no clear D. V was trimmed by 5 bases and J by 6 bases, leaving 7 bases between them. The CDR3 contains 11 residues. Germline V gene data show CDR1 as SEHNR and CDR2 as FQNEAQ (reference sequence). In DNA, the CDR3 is TGTGCCAGCAGCCTACGCCCTGAAGCTTTCTTT. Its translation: CASSLRPEAFF.

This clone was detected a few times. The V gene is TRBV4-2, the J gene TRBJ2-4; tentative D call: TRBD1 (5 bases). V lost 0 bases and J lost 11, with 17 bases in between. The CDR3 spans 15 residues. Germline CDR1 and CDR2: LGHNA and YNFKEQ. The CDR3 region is CASSQDQKADSFQYF. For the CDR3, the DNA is TGTGCCAGCAGCCAAGATCAGAAGGCAGACAGTTTTCAGTACTTC.

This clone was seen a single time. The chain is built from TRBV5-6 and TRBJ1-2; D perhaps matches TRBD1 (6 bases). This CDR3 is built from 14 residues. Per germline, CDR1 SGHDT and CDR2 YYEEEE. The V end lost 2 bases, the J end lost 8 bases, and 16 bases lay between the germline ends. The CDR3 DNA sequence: TGTGCCAGCAGCTTAGTTTCGGGGGCTCGAGGCTACACCTTC. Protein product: CASSLVSGARGYTF.

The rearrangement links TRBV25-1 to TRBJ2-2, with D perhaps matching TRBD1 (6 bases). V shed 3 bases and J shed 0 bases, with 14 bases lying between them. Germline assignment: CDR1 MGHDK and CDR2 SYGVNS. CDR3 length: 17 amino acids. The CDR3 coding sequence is TGTGCCAGCAGTGACTTATCCGGGACAACGAACACCGGGGAGCTGTTTTTT. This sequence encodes CASSDLSGTTNTGELFF.

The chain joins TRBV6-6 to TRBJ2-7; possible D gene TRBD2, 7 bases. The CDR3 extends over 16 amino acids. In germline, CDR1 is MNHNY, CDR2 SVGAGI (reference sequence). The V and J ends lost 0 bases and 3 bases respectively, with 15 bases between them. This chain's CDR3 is CASSYSVQGGVYEQYF. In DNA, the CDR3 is TGTGCCAGCAGTTACTCCGTTCAAGGGGGGGTCTACGAGCAGTACTTC.

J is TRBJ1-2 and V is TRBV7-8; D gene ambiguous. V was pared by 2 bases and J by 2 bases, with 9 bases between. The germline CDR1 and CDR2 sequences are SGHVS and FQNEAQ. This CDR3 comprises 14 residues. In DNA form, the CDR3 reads TGTGCCAGCAGCTTAAACCGAGGCAACTATGGCTACACCTTC. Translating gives CASSLNRGNYGYTF.

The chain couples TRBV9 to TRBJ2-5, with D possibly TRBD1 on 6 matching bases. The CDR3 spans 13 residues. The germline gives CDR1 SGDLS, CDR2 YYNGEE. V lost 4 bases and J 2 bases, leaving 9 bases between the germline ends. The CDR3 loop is CASSMDSQETQYF. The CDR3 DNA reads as TGTGCCAGCAGCATGGACAGTCAAGAGACCCAGTACTTC.

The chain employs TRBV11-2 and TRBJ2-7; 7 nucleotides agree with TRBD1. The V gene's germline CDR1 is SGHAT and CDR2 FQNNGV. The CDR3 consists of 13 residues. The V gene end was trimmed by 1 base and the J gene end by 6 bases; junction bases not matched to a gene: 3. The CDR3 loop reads CASSLGQGTEQYF. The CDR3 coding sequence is TGTGCCAGCAGCTTAGGACAGGGAACCGAGCAGTACTTC.

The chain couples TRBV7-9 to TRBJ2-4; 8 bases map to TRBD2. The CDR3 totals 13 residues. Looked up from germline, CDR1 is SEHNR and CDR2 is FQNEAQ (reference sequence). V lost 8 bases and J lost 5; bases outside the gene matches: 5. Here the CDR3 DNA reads TGTGCCAGCTCCCGGGGGGGGGAAAACATTCAGTACTTC. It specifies CASSRGGENIQYF. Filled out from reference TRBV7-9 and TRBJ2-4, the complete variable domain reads DTGVSQNPRHKITKRGQNVTFRCDPISEHNRLYWYRQTLGQGPEFLTYFQNEAQLEKSRLLSDRFSAERPKGSFSTLEIQRTEQGDSAMYLCASSRGGENIQYFGAGTRLSVL.

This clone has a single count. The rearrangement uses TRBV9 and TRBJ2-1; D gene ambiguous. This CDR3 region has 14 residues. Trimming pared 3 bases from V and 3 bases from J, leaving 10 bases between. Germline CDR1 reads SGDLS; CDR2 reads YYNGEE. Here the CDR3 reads CASSEGTVYNEQFF. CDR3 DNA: TGTGCCAGCAGCGAGGGAACGGTCTACAATGAGCAGTTCTTC.

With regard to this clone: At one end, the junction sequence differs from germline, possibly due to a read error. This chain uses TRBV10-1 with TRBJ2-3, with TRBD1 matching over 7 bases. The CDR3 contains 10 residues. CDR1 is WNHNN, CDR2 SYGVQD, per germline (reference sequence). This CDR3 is CASSGNRGRF. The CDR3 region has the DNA TGCGCCAGCAGTGGGAACAGGGGTCGTTTT.

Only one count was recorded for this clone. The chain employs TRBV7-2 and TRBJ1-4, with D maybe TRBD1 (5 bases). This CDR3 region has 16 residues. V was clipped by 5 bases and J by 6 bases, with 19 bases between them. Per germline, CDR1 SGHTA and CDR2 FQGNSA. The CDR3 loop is CASSQDSASLYEKLFF. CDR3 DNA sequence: TGTGCCAGCAGCCAAGACAGCGCCAGTTTGTATGAAAAACTGTTTTTT. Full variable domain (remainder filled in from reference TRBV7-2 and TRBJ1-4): GAGVSQSPSNKVTEKGKDVELRCDPISGHTALYWYRQSLGQGLEFLIYFQGNSAPDKSGLPSDRFSAERTGGSVSTLTIQRTQQEDSAVYLCASSQDSASLYEKLFFGSGTQLSVL.

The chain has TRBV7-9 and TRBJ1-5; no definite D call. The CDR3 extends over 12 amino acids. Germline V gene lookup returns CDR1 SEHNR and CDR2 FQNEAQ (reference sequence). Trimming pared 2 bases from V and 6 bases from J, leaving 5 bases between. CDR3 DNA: TGTGCCAGCAGCTTACCCTCTCAGCCCCAGCATTTT. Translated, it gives CASSLPSQPQHF.